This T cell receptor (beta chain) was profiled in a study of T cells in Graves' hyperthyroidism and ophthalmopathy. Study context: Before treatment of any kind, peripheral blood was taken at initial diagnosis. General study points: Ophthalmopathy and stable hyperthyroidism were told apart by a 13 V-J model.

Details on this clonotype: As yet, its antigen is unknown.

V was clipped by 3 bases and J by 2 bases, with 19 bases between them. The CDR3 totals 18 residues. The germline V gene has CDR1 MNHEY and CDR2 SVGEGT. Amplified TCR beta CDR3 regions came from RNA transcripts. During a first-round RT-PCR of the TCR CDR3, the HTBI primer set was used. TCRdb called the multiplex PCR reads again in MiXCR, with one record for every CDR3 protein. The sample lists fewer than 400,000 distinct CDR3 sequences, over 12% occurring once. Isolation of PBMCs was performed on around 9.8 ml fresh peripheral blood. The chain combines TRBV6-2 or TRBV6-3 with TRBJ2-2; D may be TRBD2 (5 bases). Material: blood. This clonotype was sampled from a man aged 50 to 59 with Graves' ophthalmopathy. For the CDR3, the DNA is TGTGCCAGCAGTTATGTACTGAGGGTCCAGGCAAACACCGGGGAGCTGTTTTTT. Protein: CASSYVLRVQANTGELFF.